The present entry profiles one T cell receptor (beta chain) with its context. The cohort comprised adults aged 18 to 89 years residing in about two dozen US areas. Participant reports of clinical history set cohort assignment. The recovered donors of Cohort 3 showed two negative PCRs, clearance, or symptom resolution. This entry belongs to a study of blood T cell repertoires in COVID-19. About the research overall: T cells, B-cell-depleted T cells, or PBMCs supplied cDNA or gDNA.

Data came from immunoSEQ multiplex PCR; TCRdb stores just in-frame clones and leaves some out. The data hold more than 350,000 clones, with around 87% observed a single time. Unmatched junction bases numbered 7, after V lost 5 bases and J lost 0 bases. CDR3 length: 16 residues. Germline V CDR1 and CDR2: KGHSH, LQKENI. This clonotype was obtained from a woman in her forties or fifties who had recovered from COVID-19. The specimen sequenced was PBMCs or T cells enriched from blood (not recorded which). This chain links TRBV18 with TRBJ1-3; 7 bases map to TRBD1. CDR3 coding DNA: TGTGCCAGCTCATTGCAGGGGGGACTCTCTGGAAACACCATATATTTT. Its protein is CASSLQGGLSGNTIYF.